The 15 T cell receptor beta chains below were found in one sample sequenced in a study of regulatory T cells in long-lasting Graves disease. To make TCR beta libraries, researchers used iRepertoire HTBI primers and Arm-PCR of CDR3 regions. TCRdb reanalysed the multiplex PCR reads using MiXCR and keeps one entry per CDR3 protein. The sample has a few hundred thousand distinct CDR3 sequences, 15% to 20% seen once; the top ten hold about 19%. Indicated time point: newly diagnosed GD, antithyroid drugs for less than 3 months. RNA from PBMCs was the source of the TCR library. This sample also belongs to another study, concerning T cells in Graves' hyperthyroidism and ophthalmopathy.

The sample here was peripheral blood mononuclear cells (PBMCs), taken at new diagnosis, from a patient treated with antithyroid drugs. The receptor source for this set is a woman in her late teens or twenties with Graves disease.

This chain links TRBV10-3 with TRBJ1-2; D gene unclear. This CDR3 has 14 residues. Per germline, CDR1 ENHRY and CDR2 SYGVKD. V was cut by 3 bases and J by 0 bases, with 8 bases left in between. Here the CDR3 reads CAISEVPANYGYTF. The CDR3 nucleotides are TGTGCCATCAGTGAAGTGCCAGCTAACTATGGCTACACCTTC.

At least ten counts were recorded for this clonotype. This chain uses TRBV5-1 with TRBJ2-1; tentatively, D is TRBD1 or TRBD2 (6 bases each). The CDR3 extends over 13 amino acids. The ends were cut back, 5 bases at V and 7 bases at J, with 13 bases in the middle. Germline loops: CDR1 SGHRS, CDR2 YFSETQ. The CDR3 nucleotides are TGCGCCAGCAGGACAGGAGGGGTTAATGAGCAGTTCTTC. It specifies CASRTGGVNEQFF.

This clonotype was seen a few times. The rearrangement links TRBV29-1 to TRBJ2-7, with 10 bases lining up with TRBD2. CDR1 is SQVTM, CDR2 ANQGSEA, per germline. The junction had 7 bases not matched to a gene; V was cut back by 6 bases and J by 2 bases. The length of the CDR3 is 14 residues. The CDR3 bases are TGCAGCGTCGCTCTAGCGGGAGTGCCCTACGAGCAGTACTTC. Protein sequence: CSVALAGVPYEQYF.

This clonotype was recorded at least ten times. For the CDR3, the DNA is TGTGCCAGCAGCCGGGGGACTGACCTGACCAAAAACATTCAGTACTTC. Its protein product is CASSRGTDLTKNIQYF. This rearrangement joins TRBV11-2 to TRBJ2-4; the D gene is possibly TRBD2 (6 bases). Germline CDR1 reads SGHAT; CDR2 reads FQNNGV. CDR3 length: 16 amino acids. Between the trimmed V and J ends, which lost 5 bases and 2 bases, there was a span of 16 bases.

CDR3 region: CASSLSGTTDNEQFF. CDR3 sequence (DNA): TGTGCCAGTAGCTTGTCCGGGACCACTGACAATGAGCAGTTCTTC. The rearrangement joins TRBV19 to TRBJ2-1; D tentatively reads TRBD1 or TRBD2 (5 bases each). Germline V gene sequence: CDR1 LNHDA, CDR2 SQIVND (reference sequence). This CDR3 region has 15 residues. Trimming shortened V by 6 bases and J by 5 bases, and 17 bases separated the two germline ends.

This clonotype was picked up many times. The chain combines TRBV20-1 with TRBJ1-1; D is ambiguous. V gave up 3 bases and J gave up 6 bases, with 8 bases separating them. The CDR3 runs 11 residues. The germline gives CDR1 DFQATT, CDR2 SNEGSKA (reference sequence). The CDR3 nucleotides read TGCAGTGCTAGTAAAGGGCCTGAAGCTTTCTTT. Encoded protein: CSASKGPEAFF.

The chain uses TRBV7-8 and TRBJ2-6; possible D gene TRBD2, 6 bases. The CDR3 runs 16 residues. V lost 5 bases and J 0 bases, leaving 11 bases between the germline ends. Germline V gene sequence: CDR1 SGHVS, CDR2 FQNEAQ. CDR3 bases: TGTGCCAGCAGCGCACGGGGGTACTCTGGGGCCAACGTCCTGACTTTC. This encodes CASSARGYSGANVLTF.

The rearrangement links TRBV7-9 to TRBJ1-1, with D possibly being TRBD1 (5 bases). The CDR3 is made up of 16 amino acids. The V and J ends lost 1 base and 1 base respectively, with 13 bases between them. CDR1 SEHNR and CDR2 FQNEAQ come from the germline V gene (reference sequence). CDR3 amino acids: CASSLDRIPANTEAFF. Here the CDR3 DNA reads TGTGCCAGCAGCTTAGACAGGATTCCTGCGAACACTGAAGCTTTCTTT.

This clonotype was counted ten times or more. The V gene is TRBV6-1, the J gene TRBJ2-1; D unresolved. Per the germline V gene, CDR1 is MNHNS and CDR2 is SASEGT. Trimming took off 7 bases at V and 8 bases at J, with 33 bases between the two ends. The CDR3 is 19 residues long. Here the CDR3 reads CASKGPTWRSGSNRDEQFF. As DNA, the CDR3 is TGTGCCAGCAAAGGCCCAACTTGGCGCTCCGGTTCGAATCGCGATGAGCAGTTCTTC.

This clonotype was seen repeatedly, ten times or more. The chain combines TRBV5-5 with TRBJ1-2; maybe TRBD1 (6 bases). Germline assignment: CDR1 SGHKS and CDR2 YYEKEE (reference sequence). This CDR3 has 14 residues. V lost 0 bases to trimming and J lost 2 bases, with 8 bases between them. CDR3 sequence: CASSLERGNYGYTF. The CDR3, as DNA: TGTGCCAGCAGCTTGGAAAGGGGGAACTATGGCTACACCTTC.

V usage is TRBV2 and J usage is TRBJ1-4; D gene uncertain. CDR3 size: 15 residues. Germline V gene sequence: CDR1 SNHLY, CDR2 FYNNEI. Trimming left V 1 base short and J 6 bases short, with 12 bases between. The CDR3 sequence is CASSEDRLGDEKLFF. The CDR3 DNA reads TGTGCCAGCAGTGAAGACAGACTGGGTGATGAAAAACTGTTTTTT.

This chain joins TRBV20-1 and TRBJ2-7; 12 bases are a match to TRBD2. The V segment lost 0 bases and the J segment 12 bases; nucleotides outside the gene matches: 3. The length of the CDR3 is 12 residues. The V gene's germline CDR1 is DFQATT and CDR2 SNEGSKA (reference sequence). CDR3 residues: CSARDELAGGYF. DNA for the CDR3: TGCAGTGCTAGAGATGAACTAGCGGGGGGGTACTTC.

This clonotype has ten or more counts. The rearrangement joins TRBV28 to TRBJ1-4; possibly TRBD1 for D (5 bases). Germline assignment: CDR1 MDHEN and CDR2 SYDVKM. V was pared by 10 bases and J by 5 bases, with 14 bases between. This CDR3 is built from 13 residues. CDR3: CATTEGLNEKLFF. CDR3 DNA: TGTGCCACGACGGAGGGGTTAAATGAAAAACTGTTTTTT.

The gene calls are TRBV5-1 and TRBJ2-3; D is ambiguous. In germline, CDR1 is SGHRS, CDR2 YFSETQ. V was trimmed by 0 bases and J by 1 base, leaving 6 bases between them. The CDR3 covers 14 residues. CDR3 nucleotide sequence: TGCGCCAGCAGCTTGGGTGAGCGCACAGATACGCAGTATTTT. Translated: CASSLGERTDTQYF.

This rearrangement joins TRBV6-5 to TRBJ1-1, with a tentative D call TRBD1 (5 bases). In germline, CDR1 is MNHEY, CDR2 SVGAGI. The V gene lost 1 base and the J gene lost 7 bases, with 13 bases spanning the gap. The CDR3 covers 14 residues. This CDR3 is CASSYLGEINEAFF. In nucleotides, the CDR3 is TGTGCCAGCAGTTACTTAGGGGAAATAAATGAAGCTTTCTTT.